This entry concerns a single T cell receptor beta chain. The antigen is undetermined. The entry originates in a study of T cell repertoires in cytomegalovirus infection. On the study more broadly: Both CMV infection and a matching HLA type were indicated by public TCR beta signatures.

The CDR3 runs to 15 residues. Germline V gene sequence: CDR1 MNHEY, CDR2 SVGEGT. Trimming removed 6 bases at V and 4 bases at J, with 17 bases between. Overall study results and limits: Cumulated frequencies of public TCR beta families served to identify carriers of CMV plus the relevant HLA. HLA-C-restricted, CMV-specific TCR beta clonotypes were dominant ex vivo.

TCRdb called the reads again in MiXCR, with one record for every CDR3 protein. Here the sample spans some 150,000 distinct CDR3 sequences, about a quarter being singletons. This chain links TRBV6-2 or TRBV6-3 with TRBJ2-3; weak D call: TRBD2 (6 bases). The sequence came from a human donor in good health (CMV status not recorded). Some clones in this sample may be carry-over from other donors' samples. The sequencing input was PBMCs. The CDR3 protein is CASRTDALAADTQYF. The CDR3 DNA sequence: TGTGCCAGCAGGACCGACGCCTTAGCGGCAGATACGCAGTATTTT.